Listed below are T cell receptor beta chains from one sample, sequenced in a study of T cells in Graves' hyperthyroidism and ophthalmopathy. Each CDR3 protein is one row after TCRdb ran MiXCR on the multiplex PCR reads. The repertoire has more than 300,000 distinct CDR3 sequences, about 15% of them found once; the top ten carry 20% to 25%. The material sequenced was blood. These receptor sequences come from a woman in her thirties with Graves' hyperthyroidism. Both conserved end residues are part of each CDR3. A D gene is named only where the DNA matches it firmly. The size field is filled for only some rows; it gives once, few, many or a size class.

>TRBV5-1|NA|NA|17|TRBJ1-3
CASSLLGLMPSGNTIYF
TGCGCCAGCAGCTTATTGGGACTTATGCCTTCTGGAAACACCATATATTTT
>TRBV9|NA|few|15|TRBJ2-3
CASSVAPSETDTQYF
TGTGCCAGCAGCGTAGCGCCTAGCGAGACAGATACGCAGTATTTT
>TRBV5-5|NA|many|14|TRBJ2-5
CASSWGSLQETQYF
TGTGCCAGCAGCTGGGGGAGTCTACAAGAGACCCAGTACTTC
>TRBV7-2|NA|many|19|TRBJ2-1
CASSFRAGPQRPIGNEQFF
TGTGCCAGCAGCTTCAGGGCGGGACCGCAAAGGCCCATCGGCAATGAGCAGTTCTTC
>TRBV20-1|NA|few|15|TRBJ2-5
CSARGWGERKETQYF
TGCAGTGCTAGAGGGTGGGGGGAGAGAAAAGAGACCCAGTACTTC
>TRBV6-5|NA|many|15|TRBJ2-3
CASSYSRWMTDTQYF
TGTGCCAGCAGTTACTCGCGGTGGATGACAGATACGCAGTATTTT
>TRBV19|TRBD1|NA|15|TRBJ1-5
CASEGAGRNGWPQHF
TGTGCCAGCGAGGGGGCAGGTCGAAACGGGTGGCCCCAGCATTTT
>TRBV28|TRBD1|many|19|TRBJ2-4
CASSLPGQGRSAAKNIQYF
TGTGCCAGCAGTTTACCGGGACAGGGAAGGTCGGCAGCCAAAAACATTCAGTACTTC
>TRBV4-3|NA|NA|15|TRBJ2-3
CASSQDWRYTDTQYF
TGCGCCAGCAGCCAAGATTGGCGGTACACAGATACGCAGTATTTT
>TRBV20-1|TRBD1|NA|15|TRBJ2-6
CSATRTGAGANVLTF
TGCAGTGCGACGAGGACAGGGGCTGGGGCCAACGTCCTGACTTTC
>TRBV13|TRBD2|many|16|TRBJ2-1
CASSPEGTSGSYKQFF
TGTGCCAGCAGCCCCGAAGGGACTAGCGGGAGTTATAAGCAGTTCTTC
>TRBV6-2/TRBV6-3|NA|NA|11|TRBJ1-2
CASRVFYGYTF
TGTGCCAGCAGAGTCTTCTATGGCTACACCTTC
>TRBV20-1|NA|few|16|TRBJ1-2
CSASTFLAGVDYGYTF
TGCAGTGCTTCGACATTCCTGGCAGGGGTGGACTATGGCTACACCTTC
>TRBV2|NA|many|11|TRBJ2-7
CASSVQGEQYF
TGTGCCAGCAGTGTTCAGGGGGAGCAGTACTTC
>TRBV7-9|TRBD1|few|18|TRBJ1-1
CASSGRGQGAPWNTEAFF
TGTGCCAGCAGCGGGCGTGGACAGGGGGCGCCTTGGAACACTGAAGCTTTCTTT
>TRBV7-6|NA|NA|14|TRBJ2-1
CASSLGHSTEQQFF
TGTGCCAGCAGCTTGGGACATAGCACGGAACAGCAGTTCTTC
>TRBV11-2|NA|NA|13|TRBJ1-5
CASSFAVDQPQHF
TGTGCCAGCAGCTTCGCAGTCGATCAGCCCCAGCATTTT
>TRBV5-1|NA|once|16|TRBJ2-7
CASRAGRTVASYEQYF
TGCGCCAGCAGGGCGGGAAGAACAGTCGCCTCCTACGAGCAGTACTTC
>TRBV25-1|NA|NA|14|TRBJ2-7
CASSAPIMRDEQYF
TGTGCCAGCAGTGCCCCGATCATGAGGGACGAGCAGTACTTC
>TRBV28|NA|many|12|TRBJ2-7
CASSLGAGQGHF
TGTGCCAGCAGTTTGGGGGCGGGCCAAGGGCACTTC
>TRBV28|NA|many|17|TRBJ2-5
CASSPGQRILSQETQYF
TGTGCCAGCAGCCCGGGACAAAGGATCTTATCCCAAGAGACCCAGTACTTC
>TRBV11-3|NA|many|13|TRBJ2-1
CASSLGVINEQFF
TGTGCCAGCAGCTTAGGGGTCATCAATGAGCAGTTCTTC
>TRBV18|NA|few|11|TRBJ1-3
CASSGGNTIYF
TGTGCCAGCTCTGGGGGAAACACCATATATTTT
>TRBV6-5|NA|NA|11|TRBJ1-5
CASSLGSNQHF
TGTGCCAGCAGTTTGGGCAGCAATCAGCATTTT
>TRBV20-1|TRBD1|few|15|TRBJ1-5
CSARVGGQGNQPQHF
TGCAGTGCTAGAGTGGGGGGACAGGGAAATCAGCCCCAGCATTTT
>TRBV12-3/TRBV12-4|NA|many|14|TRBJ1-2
CASSLGVGSNGYTF
TGTGCCAGCAGTTTAGGGGTGGGGAGCAATGGCTACACCTTC
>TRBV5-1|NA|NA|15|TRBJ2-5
CASRPSSGDQETQYF
TGCGCCAGCAGACCGTCGAGTGGGGACCAAGAGACCCAGTACTTC
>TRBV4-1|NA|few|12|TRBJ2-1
CASSQEGPEQFF
TGCGCCAGCAGCCAAGAGGGTCCCGAGCAGTTCTTC
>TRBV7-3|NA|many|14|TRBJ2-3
CASSFGYGSDTQYF
TGTGCCAGCAGCTTTGGATACGGATCGGATACGCAGTATTTT
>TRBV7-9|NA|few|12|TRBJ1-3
CASSLGQNTIYF
TGTGCCAGCAGCCTGGGACAAAACACCATATATTTT
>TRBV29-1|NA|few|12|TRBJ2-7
CSVEDLGLVQYF
TGCAGCGTTGAAGATCTGGGGTTAGTGCAGTACTTC
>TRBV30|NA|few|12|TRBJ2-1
CAWSVRGREQFF
TGTGCCTGGAGTGTACGGGGCCGTGAGCAGTTCTTC
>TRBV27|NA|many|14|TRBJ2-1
CASSFRDTYNEQFF
TGTGCCAGCAGTTTCCGGGACACATACAATGAGCAGTTCTTC
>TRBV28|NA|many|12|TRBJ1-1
CASRGLFSEAFF
TGTGCCAGCAGGGGTCTGTTCTCTGAAGCTTTCTTT
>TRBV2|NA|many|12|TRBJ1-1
CASIGAGTEAFF
TGTGCCTCCATCGGGGCGGGCACTGAAGCTTTCTTT
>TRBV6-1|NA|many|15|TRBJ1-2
CASLQGHLNNYGYTF
TGTGCCAGCTTGCAGGGACACCTGAATAACTATGGCTACACCTTC
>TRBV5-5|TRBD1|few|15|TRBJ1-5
CASSRTGVDNQPQHF
TGTGCCAGCAGCCGGACAGGGGTTGACAATCAGCCCCAGCATTTT
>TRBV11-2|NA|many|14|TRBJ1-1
CASSLGGPASEAFF
TGTGCCAGCAGCTTAGGCGGGCCTGCATCTGAAGCTTTCTTT
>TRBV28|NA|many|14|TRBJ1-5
CASSFGRSNQPQHF
TGTGCCAGCAGTTTCGGTCGAAGCAATCAGCCCCAGCATTTT
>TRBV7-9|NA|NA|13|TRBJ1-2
CASSLEQVDGYTF
TGTGCCAGCAGCTTAGAACAGGTCGACGGCTACACCTTC
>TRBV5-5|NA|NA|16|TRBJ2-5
CASSLPDRNYQETQYF
TGTGCCAGCAGCTTGCCCGACAGGAACTACCAAGAGACCCAGTACTTC
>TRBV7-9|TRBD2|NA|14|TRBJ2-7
CASTRGGIANEQYF
TGTGCCAGCACCCGGGGGGGTATTGCTAACGAGCAGTACTTC
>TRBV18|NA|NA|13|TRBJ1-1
CASSGQRNTEAFF
TGTGCCAGCTCCGGACAGAGGAACACTGAAGCTTTCTTT
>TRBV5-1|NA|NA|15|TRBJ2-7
CASSLLGDGSYEQYF
TGCGCCAGCAGCTTGTTAGGCGACGGGTCCTACGAGCAGTACTTC
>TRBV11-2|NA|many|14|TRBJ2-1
CASSSRSSYNEQFF
TGTGCCAGCAGCTCGCGGAGCTCCTACAATGAGCAGTTCTTC
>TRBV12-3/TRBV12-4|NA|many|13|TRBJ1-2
CASSLKTTYGYTF
TGTGCCAGCAGTTTAAAGACAACCTATGGCTACACCTTC
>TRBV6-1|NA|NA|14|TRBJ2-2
CATNRRESTGELFF
TGTGCCACGAACCGGAGGGAGAGCACCGGGGAGCTGTTTTTT
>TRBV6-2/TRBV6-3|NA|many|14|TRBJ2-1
CASSYSVQGNEQFF
TGTGCCAGCAGTTACTCGGTACAGGGCAATGAGCAGTTCTTC
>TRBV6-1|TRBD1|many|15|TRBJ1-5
CASRPDRYSNQPQHF
TGTGCCAGCAGGCCGGACAGGTATAGCAATCAGCCCCAGCATTTT